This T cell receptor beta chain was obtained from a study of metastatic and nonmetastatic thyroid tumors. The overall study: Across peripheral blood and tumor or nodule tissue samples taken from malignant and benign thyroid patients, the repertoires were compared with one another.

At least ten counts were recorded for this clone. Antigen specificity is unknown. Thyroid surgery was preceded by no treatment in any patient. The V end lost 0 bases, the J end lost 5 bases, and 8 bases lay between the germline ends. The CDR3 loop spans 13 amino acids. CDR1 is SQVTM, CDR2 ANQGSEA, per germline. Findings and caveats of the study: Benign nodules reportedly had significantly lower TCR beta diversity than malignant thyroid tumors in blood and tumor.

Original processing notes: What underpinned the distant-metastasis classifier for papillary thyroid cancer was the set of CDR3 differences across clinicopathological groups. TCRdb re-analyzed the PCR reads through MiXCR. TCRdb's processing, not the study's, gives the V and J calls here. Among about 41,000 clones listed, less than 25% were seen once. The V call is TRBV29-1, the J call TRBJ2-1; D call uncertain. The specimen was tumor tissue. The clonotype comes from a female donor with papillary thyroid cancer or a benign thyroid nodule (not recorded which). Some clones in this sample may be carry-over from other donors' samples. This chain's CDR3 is CSVEDTVDNEQFF. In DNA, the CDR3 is TGCAGCGTTGAAGATACGGTGGACAATGAGCAGTTCTTC.